This T cell receptor (beta chain) originates from a study of blood T cell repertoires in COVID-19. At the level of the study: PBMCs, B-cell-depleted T cells, or T cells provided the cDNA or gDNA that made up the material.

Libraries were prepared by immunoSEQ multiplex PCR; TCRdb keeps only in-frame clonotypes and omits some of them. Of roughly 180,000 clones detected, approximately 88% appear once; the ten largest clones hold 10% to 15%. Individuals drawn from under 30 US areas were about 18 to 95 years old. Cohort 3 recovered donors had two negative PCRs, clearance, or symptom resolution. The sample comprised PBMCs or T cells enriched from blood (not recorded which). This sequence originates from an older woman who had recovered from COVID-19.

CDR3 nucleotides: TGTGCCAGCAGTCCTCGCCAGGGACAGATGAACACCGGGGAGCTGTTTTTT. Encoded protein: CASSPRQGQMNTGELFF. The rearrangement uses TRBV27 and TRBJ2-2; 7 nucleotides match TRBD1. The CDR3 totals 17 residues. The trim removed 5 bases at V and 1 base at J, leaving 10 bases unmatched. Germline lookup yields CDR1 MNHEY and CDR2 SMNVEV (reference sequence).